The clone carrying this TCR beta chain has more than one count but fewer than ten. The sample is drawn from a study of blood T cell repertoires in COVID-19. Study in general: The United States, Italy and Spain were the sources of the acute and convalescent COVID-19 samples. PBMCs, B-cell-depleted T cells, or T cells provided the cDNA or gDNA that made up the material.

In the source study's methods: Reference gene primer amplification in the assay estimated nucleated cell counts. The assay was immunoSEQ multiplex PCR, and TCRdb's table has in-frame clones only and misses some. V and J calls and clone size follow that table, whereas D and trimming were derived from the DNA. The sample contains more than 130,000 clones, around 80% of which appear only once. Germline assignment: CDR1 MNHEY and CDR2 SMNVEV (reference sequence). This CDR3 is 15 amino acids long. V was clipped by 8 bases and J by 0 bases; unmatched bases: 8. The V call is TRBV27, the J call TRBJ1-1; 8 bases fit TRBD1. The sample was peripheral blood. The receptor comes from a woman aged 80 or over in a cohort sampled during active or convalescent COVID-19. The CDR3 loop is CASSIQGGMNTEAFF. Here the CDR3 DNA reads TGTGCCAGCTCCATACAGGGGGGAATGAACACTGAAGCTTTCTTT.